Each of the 5 T cell receptor beta chains below was sequenced from the same sample in a study of a mutant IDH1 vaccine in newly diagnosed glioma (dated by TCRdb to the early 2020s). This specimen's time point label, per the study, means: week 5, during vaccination. A 20-mer mutant IDH1 peptide at 300 micrograms in Montanide made up each vaccine dose, which was injected subcutaneously together with topical imiquimod. Their antigens are not known. The library was generated by the immunoSEQ multiplex PCR assay. TCRdb mirrors the immuneACCESS table, restricted to in-frame sequences. Some clones are absent from its copies; in checked studies, under half trace to an unresolved V gene, and the reason for the others is unknown. The sample table contains around 52,000 clones; only one count was recorded for around 90% of them. About 4.6% of the sample lies in the top ten. This specimen consisted of PBMCs, obtained from a glioma patient whose treatment included an IDH1 peptide vaccine. The receptors here all came from a woman in her thirties or forties with glioma.

This rearrangement joins TRBV5-1 to TRBJ1-1; the match to TRBD1 covers 8 bases. V lost 0 bases to trimming and J lost 3 bases; unmatched junction nucleotides: 4. From germline, CDR1 is SGHRS and CDR2 YFSETQ. The CDR3 spans 15 residues. The DNA for the CDR3 is TGCGCCAGCAGCTTGGCGGGACAGGTGTACACTGAAGCTTTCTTT. It is translated as CASSLAGQVYTEAFF.

In this sample, this clone turned up a few times. This chain connects TRBV6-1 to TRBJ2-4, with D hard to call. CDR1 MNHNS and CDR2 SASEGT come from the germline V gene. Between the trimmed V and J ends, which lost 1 base and 0 bases, there was a span of 10 bases. This CDR3 is built from 16 residues. CDR3 region: CASSEGWTLAKNIQYF. In DNA form, the CDR3 reads TGTGCCAGCAGTGAAGGGTGGACGCTAGCCAAAAACATTCAGTACTTC.

This clone occurred once. V usage is TRBV7-2 and J usage is TRBJ2-5; D not certain. With 4 bases removed from V and 14 bases from J, the gap between germline ends came to 14 bases. Germline CDR1 reads SGHTA; CDR2 reads FQGNSA. The CDR3 loop spans 11 amino acids. The CDR3 sequence: CASSYEWPVYF. The DNA of the CDR3 is TGTGCCAGCAGCTACGAGTGGCCTGTATACTTC.

The V and J genes are TRBV30 and TRBJ1-2; D gene uncertain. The V and J ends lost 4 bases and 9 bases respectively, with 12 bases between them. Germline loops: CDR1 GTSNPN, CDR2 SVGIG (reference sequence). CDR3 length: 11 residues. The CDR3 reads CAWKETRSYTF. The CDR3 DNA reads as TGTGCCTGGAAGGAGACGAGGAGCTACACCTTC.

The V gene is TRBV4-2, the J gene TRBJ2-3; 9 bases are a match to TRBD1. This CDR3 is built from 14 residues. CDR1 is LGHNA and CDR2 is YNFKEQ in the germline V gene. V shed 3 bases, J shed 4 bases, and the junction held 2 bases outside the gene matches. The CDR3 bases are TGTGCCAGCAGCCAGGGACAGGGTCCAGATACGCAGTATTTT. Translation gives CASSQGQGPDTQYF.